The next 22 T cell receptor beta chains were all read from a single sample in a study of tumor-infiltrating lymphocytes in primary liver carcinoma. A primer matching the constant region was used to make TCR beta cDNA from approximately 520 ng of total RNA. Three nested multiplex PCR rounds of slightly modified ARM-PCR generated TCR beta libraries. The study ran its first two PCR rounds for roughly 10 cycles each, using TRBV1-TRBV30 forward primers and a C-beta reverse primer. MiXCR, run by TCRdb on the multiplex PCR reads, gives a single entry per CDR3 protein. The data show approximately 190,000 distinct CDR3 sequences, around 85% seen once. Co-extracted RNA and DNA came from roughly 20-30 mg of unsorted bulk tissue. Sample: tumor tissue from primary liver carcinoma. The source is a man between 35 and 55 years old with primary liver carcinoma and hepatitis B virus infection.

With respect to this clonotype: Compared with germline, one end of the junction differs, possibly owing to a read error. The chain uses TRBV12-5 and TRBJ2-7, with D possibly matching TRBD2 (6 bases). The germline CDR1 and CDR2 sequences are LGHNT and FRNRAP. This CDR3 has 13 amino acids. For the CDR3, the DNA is TGTGTCAGTGAGGGGACTGGTTCCTACGAGAAGTACTTC. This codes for CVSEGTGSYEKYF. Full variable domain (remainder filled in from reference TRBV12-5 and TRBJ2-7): DARVTQTPRHKVTEMGQEVTMRCQPILGHNTVFWYRQTMMQGLELLAYFRNRAPLDDSGMPKDRFSAEMPDATLATLKIQPSEPRDSAVYFCVSEGTGSYEKYFGPGTRLTVT.

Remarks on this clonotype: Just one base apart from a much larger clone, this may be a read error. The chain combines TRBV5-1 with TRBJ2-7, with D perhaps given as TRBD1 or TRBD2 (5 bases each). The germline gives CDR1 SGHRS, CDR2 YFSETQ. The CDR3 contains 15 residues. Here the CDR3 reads CASSFTGTPAYGQYF. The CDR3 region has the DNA TGCGCCAGCAGCTTCACCGGGACCCCGGCCTACGGGCAGTACTTC.

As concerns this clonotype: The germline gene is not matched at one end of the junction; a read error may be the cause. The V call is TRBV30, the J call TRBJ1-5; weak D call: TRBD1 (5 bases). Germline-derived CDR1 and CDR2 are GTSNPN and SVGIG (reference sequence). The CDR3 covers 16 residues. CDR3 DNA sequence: TGTACCTGGAGTGTACGAGTGAGGGGAAAGGCGGTTCCCCAGCATTTT. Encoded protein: CTWSVRVRGKAVPQHF.

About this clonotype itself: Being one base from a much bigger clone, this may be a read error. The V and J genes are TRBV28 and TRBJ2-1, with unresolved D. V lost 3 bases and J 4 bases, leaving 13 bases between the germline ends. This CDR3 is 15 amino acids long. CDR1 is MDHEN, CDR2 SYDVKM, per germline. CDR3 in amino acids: CASSFQLIHYNEQFF. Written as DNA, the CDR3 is TGTGCCAGCAGTTTTCAGTTGATCCATTACAATGAGCAGTTCTTC.

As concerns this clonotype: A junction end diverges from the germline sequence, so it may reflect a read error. The CDR3 nucleotides read TGTGCCAGGGCTATCGGTACAACTAATGAAAAACTGTTTTTC. Residues: CARAIGTTNEKLFF. J is TRBJ1-4 and V is TRBV6-1; no firm D call. CDR3 length equals 14 residues. The germline CDR1 and CDR2 sequences are MNHNS and SASEGT.

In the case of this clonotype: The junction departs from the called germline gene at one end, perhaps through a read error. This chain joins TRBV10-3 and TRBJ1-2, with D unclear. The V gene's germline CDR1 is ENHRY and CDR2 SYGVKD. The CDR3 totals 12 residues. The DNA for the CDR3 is TGTGCCATCACTGAGTCCACTAGAAGTTACACCTTC. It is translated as CAITESTRSYTF.

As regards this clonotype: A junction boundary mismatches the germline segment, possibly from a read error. The CDR3 is CASSDGQEAGKLFF. CDR3 in DNA: TGTGCCAGCAGTGACGGACAGGAGGCCGGGAAGCTGTTTTTT. The rearrangement joins TRBV6-4 to TRBJ2-2, with TRBD1 matching 7 bases. The CDR3 runs to 14 residues. Looked up from germline, CDR1 is MRHNA and CDR2 is SNTAGT.

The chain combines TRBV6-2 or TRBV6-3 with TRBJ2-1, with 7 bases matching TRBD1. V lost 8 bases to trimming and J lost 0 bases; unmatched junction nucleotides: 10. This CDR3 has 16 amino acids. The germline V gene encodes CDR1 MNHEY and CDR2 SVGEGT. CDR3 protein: CASAGQVLSSYNEQFF. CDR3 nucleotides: TGTGCCAGCGCTGGACAGGTCCTTAGCTCCTACAATGAGCAGTTCTTC.

In nucleotides, the CDR3 is TGCAGCGTATTACCGGGACCCCCACTTAATGAGCAGTTCTTC. This gives the protein CSVLPGPPLNEQFF. The chain recombines TRBV29-1 with TRBJ2-1; D possibly matches TRBD1 or TRBD2 (5 bases each). CDR1 is SQVTM, CDR2 ANQGSEA, per germline. Trimming took 6 bases from V and 7 from J, leaving 19 bases between them. The CDR3 runs to 14 residues.

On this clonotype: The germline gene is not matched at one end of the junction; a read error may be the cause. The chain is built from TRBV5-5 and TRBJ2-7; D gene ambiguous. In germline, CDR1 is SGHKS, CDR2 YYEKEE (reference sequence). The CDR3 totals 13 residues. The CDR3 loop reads CASSLLLMDEQHF. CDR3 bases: TGTGCCAGCAGCCTTCTGCTCATGGACGAGCAGCACTTC.

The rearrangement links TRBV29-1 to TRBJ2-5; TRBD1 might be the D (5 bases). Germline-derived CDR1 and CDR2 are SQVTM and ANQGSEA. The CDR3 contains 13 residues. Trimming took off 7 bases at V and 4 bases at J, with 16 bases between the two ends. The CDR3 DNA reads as TGCAGCGGACATGGGGCGTATGTAGAGACCCAGTACTTC. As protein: CSGHGAYVETQYF. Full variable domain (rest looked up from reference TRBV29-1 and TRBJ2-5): SAVISQKPSRDICQRGTSLTIQCQVDSQVTMMFWYRQQPGQSLTLIATANQGSEATYESGFVIDKFPISRPNLTFSTLTVSNMSPEDSSIYLCSGHGAYVETQYFGPGTRLLVL.

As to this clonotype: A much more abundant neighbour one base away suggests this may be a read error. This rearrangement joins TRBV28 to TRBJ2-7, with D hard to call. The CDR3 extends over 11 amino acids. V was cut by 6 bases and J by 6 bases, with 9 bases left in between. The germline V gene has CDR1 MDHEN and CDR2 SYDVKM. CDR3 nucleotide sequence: TGTGCCAGCAGGAGCCTCTTCGAGCAGTACTTC. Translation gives CASRSLFEQYF.

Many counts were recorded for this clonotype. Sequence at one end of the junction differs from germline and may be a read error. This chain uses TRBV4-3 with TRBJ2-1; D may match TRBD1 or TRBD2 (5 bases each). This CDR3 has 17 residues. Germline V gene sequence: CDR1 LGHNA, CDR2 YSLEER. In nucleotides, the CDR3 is TGCGCCAGCAGCCAAGATTTGGACCAGGGACCTATCAATGAGCAGCTCTTC. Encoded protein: CASSQDLDQGPINEQLF.

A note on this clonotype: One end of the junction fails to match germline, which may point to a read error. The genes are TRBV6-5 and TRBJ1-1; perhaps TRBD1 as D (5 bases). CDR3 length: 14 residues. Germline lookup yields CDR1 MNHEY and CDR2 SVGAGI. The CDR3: CASSVAGKDTEALF. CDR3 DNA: TGTGCCAGCAGTGTGGCAGGGAAGGACACTGAAGCTTTATTT.

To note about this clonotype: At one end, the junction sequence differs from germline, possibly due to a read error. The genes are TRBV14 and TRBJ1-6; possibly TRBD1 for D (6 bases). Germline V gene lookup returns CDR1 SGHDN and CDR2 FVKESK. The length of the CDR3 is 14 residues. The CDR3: CASSHSGETSPLHF. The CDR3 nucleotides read TGTGCCAGCAGCCACTCAGGGGAAACTTCACCCCTACATTTT. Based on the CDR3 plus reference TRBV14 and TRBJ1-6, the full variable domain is EAGVTQFPSHSVIEKGQTVTLRCDPISGHDNLYWYRRVMGKEIKFLLHFVKESKQDESGMPNNRFLAERTGGTYSTLKVQPAELEDSGVYFCASSHSGETSPLHFGNGTRLTVT.

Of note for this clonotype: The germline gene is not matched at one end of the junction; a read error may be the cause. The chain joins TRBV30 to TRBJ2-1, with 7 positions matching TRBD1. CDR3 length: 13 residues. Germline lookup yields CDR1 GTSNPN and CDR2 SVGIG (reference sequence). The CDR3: CTWSVRSGGEQFF. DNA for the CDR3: TGTACCTGGAGTGTCCGGTCAGGGGGTGAGCAATTCTTC.

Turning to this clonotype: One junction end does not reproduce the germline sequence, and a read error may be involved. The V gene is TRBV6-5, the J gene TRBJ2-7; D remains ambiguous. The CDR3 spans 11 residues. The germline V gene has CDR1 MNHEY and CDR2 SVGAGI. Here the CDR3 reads CASSPGREQNF. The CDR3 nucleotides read TGTGCCAGCAGCCCAGGCCGCGAGCAAAACTTC.

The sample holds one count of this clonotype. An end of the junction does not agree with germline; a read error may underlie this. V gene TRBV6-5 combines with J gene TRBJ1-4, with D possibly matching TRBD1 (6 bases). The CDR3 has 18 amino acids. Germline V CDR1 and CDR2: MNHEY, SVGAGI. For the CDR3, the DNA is TGTGCCAGCAGTTACTCAGGAGGGACAAGGGGGAAAAATGAAAGACTGTTTTTT. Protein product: CASSYSGGTRGKNERLFF.

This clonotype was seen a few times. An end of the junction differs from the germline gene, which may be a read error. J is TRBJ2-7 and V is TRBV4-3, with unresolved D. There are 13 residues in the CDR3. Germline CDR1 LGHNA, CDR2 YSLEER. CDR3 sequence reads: CASSHDLPYEQYF. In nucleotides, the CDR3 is TGTGCCAGCAGCCATGATCTGCCATACGAGCAGTACTTC.

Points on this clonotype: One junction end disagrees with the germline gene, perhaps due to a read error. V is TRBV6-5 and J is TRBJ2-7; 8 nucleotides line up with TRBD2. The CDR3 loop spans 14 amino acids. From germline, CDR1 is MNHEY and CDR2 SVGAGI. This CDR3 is CASSPGLGLNGQHF. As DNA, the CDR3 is TGTGCCAGCAGTCCGGGACTAGGATTGAACGGGCAGCACTTT.

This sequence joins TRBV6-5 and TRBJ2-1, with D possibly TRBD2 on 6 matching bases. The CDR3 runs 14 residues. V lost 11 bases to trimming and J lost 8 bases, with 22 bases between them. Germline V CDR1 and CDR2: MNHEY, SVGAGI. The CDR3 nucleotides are TGTGCCGGCTCCAAGCTAGCTGGCGGGGATGAGCAGTTCTTC. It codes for CAGSKLAGGDEQFF.

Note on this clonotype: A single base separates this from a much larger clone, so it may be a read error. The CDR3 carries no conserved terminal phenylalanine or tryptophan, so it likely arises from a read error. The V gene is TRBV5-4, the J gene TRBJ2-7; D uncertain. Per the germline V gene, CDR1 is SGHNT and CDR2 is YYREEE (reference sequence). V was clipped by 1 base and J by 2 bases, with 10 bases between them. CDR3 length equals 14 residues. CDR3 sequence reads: CASSLRYFPYEQYL. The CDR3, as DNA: TGTGCCAGCAGCTTGCGGTACTTTCCCTACGAGCAGTACCTC.